This TCR beta chain derives from a study of blood T cell repertoires in COVID-19. Across the whole study: T cells, B-cell-depleted T cells, or PBMCs supplied cDNA or gDNA.

The CDR3 is 15 residues long. J lost 5 bases, V lost 2 bases, and 7 bases had no gene match. The germline CDR1 and CDR2 sequences are SGHTA and FQGTGA. Per the authors' pipeline: Estimation of nucleated cell counts was performed using reference gene primer amplification. TCRdb's copy holds only in-frame clones and misses some; the assay was immunoSEQ multiplex PCR. The V and J calls and clone size come from that table; D and trimming were worked out from the DNA. The sample holds around 200,000 clones; more than 85% are singletons and the top ten take approximately 0.66%. The chain uses TRBV7-3 and TRBJ2-7; TRBD1 matches at 9 bases. Sequencing input: peripheral blood. This TCR was sampled from a man between 40 and 49 years old with acute or convalescent COVID-19. The CDR3 DNA sequence: TGTGCCAGCAGCTTATTCGGGACAGGGCTAGACGAGCAGTACTTC. Its translation: CASSLFGTGLDEQYF.